The text below deals with one TCR beta chain. This specimen belongs to a study of blood T cell repertoires in COVID-19. Overall study: The United States, Italy and Spain were the sources of the acute and convalescent COVID-19 samples.

This CDR3 has 16 residues. Per the germline V gene, CDR1 is MRHNA and CDR2 is SNTAGT. Trimming at V came to 0 bases and at J to 0 bases, leaving 2 bases not matched to a gene. Sequencing was performed with immunoSEQ multiplex PCR; in TCRdb, only in-frame clones are kept and a portion is missing. The profile shows 210,000 or so clones, 75% to 90% of them singletons. The sample comprised peripheral blood. The origin of this receptor is a woman aged 40 to 50 with acute or convalescent COVID-19. The gene calls are TRBV6-4 and TRBJ2-3; 8 bases match TRBD2. CDR3 protein: CASSDSGGGSTDTQYF. The CDR3 coding sequence is TGTGCCAGCAGTGACTCGGGCGGGGGGAGCACAGATACGCAGTATTTT.